This TCR beta chain was documented in a study of blood T cell repertoires in COVID-19. Study information: Acute and convalescent COVID-19 samples came from the United States, Italy and Spain. Sample material is recorded as cDNA or gDNA derived from T cells, B-cell-depleted T cells, or PBMCs.

V shed 6 bases, J shed 1 base, and the junction held 8 bases outside the gene matches. CDR1 LNHDA and CDR2 SQIVND come from the germline V gene (reference sequence). The CDR3 length is 15 residues. Study processing details: Researchers report that nucleated cell counts were estimated from reference gene primer amplification. Only in-frame clones appear in the TCRdb table, and some are missing; sequencing was by immunoSEQ multiplex PCR. D and trimming were read from the DNA, whereas the V and J calls and clone size are those reported in that table. This sample yields 85,000 to 100,000 clones, of which less than 85% are seen a single time; about 8.4% belongs to the top ten.

The sequenced sample was peripheral blood. This rearrangement joins TRBV19 to TRBJ2-5; 7 bases fit TRBD1. The receptor comes from a man aged 45 to 65 who had recovered from COVID-19. CDR3 DNA: TGTGCCAGTAGCCTAACACAGGGGCCCCAAGAGACCCAGTACTTC. Protein sequence: CASSLTQGPQETQYF.